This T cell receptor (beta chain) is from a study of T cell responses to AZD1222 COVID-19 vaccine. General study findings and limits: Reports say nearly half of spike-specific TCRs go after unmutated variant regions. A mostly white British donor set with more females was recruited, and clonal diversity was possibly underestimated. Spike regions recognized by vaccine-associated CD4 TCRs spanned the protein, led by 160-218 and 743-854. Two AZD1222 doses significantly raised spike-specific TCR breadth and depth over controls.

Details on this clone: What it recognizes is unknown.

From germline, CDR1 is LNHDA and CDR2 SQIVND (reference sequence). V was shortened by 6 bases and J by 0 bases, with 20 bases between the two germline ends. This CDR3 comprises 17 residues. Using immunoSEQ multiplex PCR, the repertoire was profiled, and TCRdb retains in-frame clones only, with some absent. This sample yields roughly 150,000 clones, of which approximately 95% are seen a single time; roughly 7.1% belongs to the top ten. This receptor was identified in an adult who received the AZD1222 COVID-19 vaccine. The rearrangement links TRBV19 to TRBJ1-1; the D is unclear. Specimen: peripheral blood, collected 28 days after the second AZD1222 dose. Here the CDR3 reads CASRGLGLNPLNTEAFF. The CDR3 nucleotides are TGTGCCAGTAGGGGATTAGGATTGAACCCGTTGAACACTGAAGCTTTCTTT.